This TCR beta chain was found in a study of blood T cells in healthy people across ages. Collection of ten milliliters of peripheral blood was performed for each donor. PCR was performed a second time for roughly 6 to 12 cycles using a sample-barcoded 5' primer and a J-beta primer mix. Each CDR3 protein gets one entry after TCRdb re-called the 5' RACE reads with MiXCR. Seen here are 1.5 million or so distinct CDR3 sequences, about 42% observed once, and the top ten hold approximately 4%. This clonotype was seen only a few times. Material: blood. This receptor was obtained from a woman aged 18-29 years in good health.

The CDR3, as DNA: TGTGCCAGCAGCTTAGCGCAAAGGGGCAATGAGCAGTTCTTC. Protein sequence: CASSLAQRGNEQFF. V gene TRBV7-2 combines with J gene TRBJ2-1; D perhaps matches TRBD1 (5 bases). CDR3 length equals 14 residues. CDR1 and CDR2 (germline): SGHTA, FQGNSA. The germline V and J ends were trimmed by 0 bases and 6 bases, with 9 bases remaining between them.